This is a list of T cell receptor beta chains from one sample in a study of blood T cells in healthy people across ages. Using its own MiXCR run on the 5' RACE reads, TCRdb lists one record per CDR3 protein. The table includes approximately 820,000 distinct CDR3 sequences, roughly 44% detected once. The specimen sequenced was blood. These receptors originate from a man in his sixties in good health. The CDR3 runs from the conserved cysteine through the conserved F or W. The D gene is left open where the match is weak. Size tells how often a clone was seen (once, few, many) or the class of an expanded clone, and some rows leave it out.

clone_size d_call j_call v_call cdr3_aa cdr3_nt
- - TRBJ1-2 TRBV3-1 CASSQVGFGYTF TGTGCCAGCAGCCAAGTTGGTTTTGGCTACACCTTC
once - TRBJ1-1 TRBV9 CASSGGSPYTEAFF TGTGCCAGCAGTGGTGGGTCTCCTTACACTGAAGCTTTCTTT
few - TRBJ1-1 TRBV7-2 CASSALRPSGGLGAFF TGTGCCAGCAGCGCTTTAAGGCCCTCGGGGGGCTTGGGAGCTTTCTTT
- - TRBJ2-5 TRBV27 CASSLWRLQETQYF TGTGCCAGCAGTTTATGGAGACTCCAAGAGACCCAGTACTTC
- - TRBJ2-1 TRBV25-1 CASTQGGEQFF TGTGCCAGCACTCAAGGAGGTGAGCAGTTCTTC
- - TRBJ2-5 TRBV21-1 CASSKRLPRAAQETQYF TGTGCCAGCAGCAAACGTCTCCCAAGGGCAGCCCAAGAGACCCAGTACTTC
- - TRBJ1-2 TRBV3-1 CASSQVPWTERANYGYTF TGTGCCAGCAGCCAAGTGCCTTGGACAGAGCGAGCTAACTATGGCTACACCTTC
- - TRBJ2-2 TRBV28 CASSPGDNTGELFF TGTGCCAGCAGTCCCGGGGACAACACCGGGGAGCTGTTTTTT
once - TRBJ2-2 TRBV3-1 CASSQDYRELFF TGTGCCAGCAGCCAAGACTACCGGGAGCTGTTTTTT
few - TRBJ2-3 TRBV24-1 CATSDAPGDTQYF TGTGCCACCAGTGATGCCCCCGGAGATACGCAGTATTTT
few - TRBJ2-1 TRBV24-1 CATSDFVAGRLEQFF TGTGCCACCAGTGATTTCGTCGCCGGACGGCTGGAGCAGTTCTTC
- TRBD2 TRBJ2-3 TRBV20-1 CSGTGGLNTDTQYF TGCAGTGGAACGGGGGGTTTAAACACAGATACGCAGTATTTT
- TRBD2 TRBJ2-5 TRBV29-1 CSVETSGGKETQYF TGCAGCGTTGAGACTAGCGGGGGAAAAGAGACCCAGTACTTC
- - TRBJ2-5 TRBV20-1 CSNKGVSSGETQYF TGCAGCAACAAGGGGGTCTCGAGCGGAGAGACCCAGTACTTC
many TRBD1 TRBJ2-7 TRBV4-2 CASSQRTGGYEQYF TGTGCCAGCAGCCAAAGGACAGGGGGCTACGAGCAGTACTTC
- TRBD2 TRBJ2-5 TRBV27 CASSSRIGGGASERYF TGTGCCAGCAGTTCCCGCATCGGCGGGGGGGCGTCTGAGCGGTACTTC
- - TRBJ1-6 TRBV7-2 CASSPLKGPNSPLHF TGTGCCAGCAGCCCCCTGAAAGGGCCGAATTCACCCCTCCACTTT
few - TRBJ2-4 TRBV4-2 CASSQDQGTYKEQYF TGTGCCAGCAGCCAAGATCAGGGGACCTATAAGGAGCAGTACTTC
few - TRBJ2-3 TRBV5-1 CASSLETGRDTQYF TGCGCCAGCAGCTTGGAAACGGGGCGGGATACGCAGTATTTT
- - TRBJ1-1 TRBV6-2/TRBV6-3 CASSYGAGEAFF TGTGCCAGCAGTTACGGGGCAGGTGAAGCTTTCTTT
few - TRBJ2-3 TRBV20-1 CSARDWEGAHTDTQYF TGCAGTGCTAGAGATTGGGAGGGGGCGCACACAGATACGCAGTATTTT
few TRBD2 TRBJ2-3 TRBV20-1 CSASSGGLTDTQYF TGCAGTGCTAGTAGCGGGGGGTTGACAGATACGCAGTATTTT
- - TRBJ2-7 TRBV6-1 CASSEVLGRNNEQYF TGTGCCAGCAGTGAAGTATTAGGACGCAACAATGAGCAGTACTTC
few - TRBJ1-5 TRBV5-1 CASSPDGNQPQHF TGCGCCAGCAGCCCGGACGGAAATCAGCCCCAGCATTTT
few - TRBJ2-1 TRBV20-1 CSAPTGSFANNEQFF TGCAGTGCTCCGACCGGGAGCTTCGCGAACAATGAGCAGTTCTTC
- - TRBJ2-2 TRBV12-3/TRBV12-4 CASSLRGAPAGELFF TGTGCCAGCAGTCTCCGGGGGGCGCCTGCCGGGGAGCTGTTTTTT
many TRBD1 TRBJ2-6 TRBV7-2 CASSRDSLKGANVLTF TGTGCCAGCAGCCGGGACAGCCTTAAGGGGGCCAACGTCCTGACTTTC
- TRBD2 TRBJ2-3 TRBV7-2 CASSLAGLAGPSTDTQYF TGTGCCAGCAGCTTAGCTGGGCTAGCGGGGCCTAGCACAGATACGCAGTATTTT
- - TRBJ1-4 TRBV7-9 CASSSRGNEKLFF TGTGCCAGCAGCTCAAGGGGGAATGAAAAACTGTTTTTT
- TRBD2 TRBJ2-3 TRBV7-3 CASSLGGLAGVRGTDTQYF TGTGCCAGCAGCTTAGGCGGTCTAGCGGGGGTGAGAGGCACAGATACGCAGTATTTT
- - TRBJ2-2 TRBV12-3/TRBV12-4 CASRGAGPDTGELFF TGTGCCAGCAGGGGGGCAGGGCCGGACACCGGGGAGCTGTTTTTT
few - TRBJ1-2 TRBV7-9 CASSTPQESYGYTF TGTGCCAGCAGCACCCCTCAGGAGAGTTATGGCTACACCTTC
- TRBD2 TRBJ2-3 TRBV5-1 CVSSQGLAALTDTQYF TGCGTCAGCAGCCAAGGACTAGCGGCCCTCACAGATACGCAGTATTTT
few - TRBJ2-7 TRBV3-1 CASSDRTVSYEQYF TGTGCCAGCAGCGACCGGACGGTCTCCTACGAGCAGTACTTC
- - TRBJ2-3 TRBV5-1 CASSPRATSGTITDTQYF TGCGCCAGCAGCCCGCGCGCTACGTCCGGGACCATCACAGATACGCAGTATTTT
- - TRBJ2-7 TRBV5-4 CASSLSGGHSYEQYF TGTGCCAGCAGCTTGTCCGGGGGCCATTCCTACGAGCAGTACTTC
many TRBD2 TRBJ2-1 TRBV5-1 CASSYFAGAYNEQFF TGCGCCAGCAGCTACTTTGCGGGGGCCTACAATGAGCAGTTCTTC
few - TRBJ2-5 TRBV12-3/TRBV12-4 CASSFRAGVIGETQYF TGTGCCAGCAGTTTTCGTGCAGGGGTAATAGGAGAGACCCAGTACTTC
- - TRBJ1-5 TRBV20-1 CSARMGGQPQHF TGCAGTGCTAGAATGGGGGGGCAGCCCCAGCATTTT
- - TRBJ2-2 TRBV6-2/TRBV6-3 CASSQGTVNTGELFF TGTGCCAGCAGTCAAGGGACTGTGAACACCGGGGAGCTGTTTTTT
few - TRBJ2-7 TRBV5-6 CASSLRVSMTYEQYF TGTGCCAGCAGTTTACGGGTATCGATGACCTACGAGCAGTACTTC
few - TRBJ2-5 TRBV9 CASSEGGETQYF TGTGCCAGCAGCGAGGGGGGAGAGACCCAGTACTTC
- TRBD2 TRBJ2-3 TRBV20-1 CSATGLASADTQYF TGCAGTGCTACGGGACTAGCTTCCGCAGATACGCAGTATTTT
- TRBD1 TRBJ2-2 TRBV6-1 CASRKGQALTGELFF TGTGCCAGCAGAAAGGGACAGGCATTGACCGGGGAGCTGTTTTTT
- - TRBJ2-1 TRBV5-8 CASSNEQGLPGNEQFF TGTGCCAGCAGTAACGAACAGGGTCTCCCCGGGAATGAGCAGTTCTTC
few - TRBJ2-1 TRBV9 CASSVVIQAEQFF TGTGCCAGCAGCGTAGTGATCCAGGCTGAGCAGTTCTTC
few - TRBJ1-5 TRBV27 CASSSWTEYSNQPQHF TGTGCCAGCAGTTCCTGGACAGAATATAGCAATCAGCCCCAGCATTTT
few TRBD2 TRBJ2-1 TRBV12-5 CASGPGLATKSYNEQFF TGTGCTAGTGGTCCAGGACTAGCGACGAAGTCCTACAATGAGCAGTTCTTC
- - TRBJ1-1 TRBV6-6 CASSLEYRNTEAFF TGTGCCAGCAGTTTGGAATACAGGAACACTGAAGCTTTCTTT
- - TRBJ2-7 TRBV2 CASSTLRSYEQYF TGTGCCAGCAGCACCTTAAGGTCCTACGAGCAGTACTTC
- - TRBJ2-3 TRBV6-4 CASSDSGRAGSDTQYF TGTGCCAGCAGTGACTCGGGACGAGCGGGTTCAGATACGCAGTATTTT
- TRBD1 TRBJ2-5 TRBV6-6 CASSYSGRGETQYF TGTGCCAGCAGTTACTCGGGCAGGGGGGAGACCCAGTACTTC
- TRBD1 TRBJ1-1 TRBV3-1 CASNYQGQGVTEAFF TGTGCCAGCAACTACCAAGGACAGGGGGTTACTGAAGCTTTCTTT
- - TRBJ2-7 TRBV10-3 CAISEGRRGVPNVGEQYF TGTGCCATCAGTGAGGGAAGGCGCGGGGTCCCAAACGTGGGTGAGCAGTACTTC
- - TRBJ2-7 TRBV7-8 CASSLAHQGPYEQYF TGTGCCAGCAGCTTAGCGCACCAGGGTCCCTACGAGCAGTACTTC